The source of this T cell receptor beta chain is a study of T cell repertoires in cytomegalovirus infection. Study-level information: Both a matching HLA type and CMV infection were indicated by public TCR beta signatures.

V lost 2 bases to trimming and J lost 1 base; unmatched junction nucleotides: 2. The CDR3 runs 15 residues. Via MiXCR, TCRdb re-called the reads, giving one row per CDR3 protein. In the table there are 170,000 or so distinct CDR3 sequences, approximately 15% of which are singletons. Study conclusions and caveats: In two of eight donors, the top clonotype was HLA-C-restricted CMV-specific. Totalled public TCR beta family frequency picked out people who carried CMV plus the relevant HLA.

The sample holds a few counts of this clonotype. What it recognizes is unknown. The sample was PBMCs. This sequence was found in a human donor in good health (CMV status not recorded). Some clones in this sample may be carry-over from other donors' samples. The V call is TRBV12-3 or TRBV12-4, the J call TRBJ1-1; 9 bases agree with TRBD1. The CDR3 DNA follows: TGTGCCAGCAGTTTAAGGGGACAGGGGAACACTGAAGCTTTCTTT. Its protein product is CASSLRGQGNTEAFF.